This passage covers 7 T cell receptor beta chains from one sample sequenced in a study of blood T cell repertoires in COVID-19. Assay: immunoSEQ multiplex PCR; the TCRdb copy retains only in-frame clones and omits some. The table includes 150,000 to 200,000 clones, about 86% detected once. Input material: peripheral blood. The receptor source for this set is an elderly woman with acute or convalescent COVID-19.

V is TRBV28 and J is TRBJ1-2, with TRBD1 identical over 8 bases. Trimming at V came to 5 bases and at J to 5 bases, leaving 10 bases not matched to a gene. In germline, CDR1 is MDHEN, CDR2 SYDVKM. The CDR3 sequence is 15 residues long. The CDR3 region is CASSTTGGRLYGYTF. The CDR3 DNA reads TGTGCCAGCAGTACTACAGGGGGTCGGCTTTATGGCTACACCTTC.

This clone was recorded a few times. The rearrangement joins TRBV10-1 to TRBJ2-1, with TRBD2 matching 7 bases. Germline CDR1 WNHNN, CDR2 SYGVQD (reference sequence). This CDR3 has 16 residues. Trimming removed 3 bases from V and 3 bases from J; junction bases left unmatched: 8. The DNA of the CDR3 is TGCGCCAGCAGTGACGGATCAGCGGGAAACTACAATGAGCAGTTCTTC. Residues: CASSDGSAGNYNEQFF.

J is TRBJ1-2 and V is TRBV4-1; D possibly corresponds to TRBD1 (5 bases). From germline, CDR1 is MGHRA and CDR2 YSYEKL. This CDR3 spans 15 amino acids. The V gene lost 3 bases and the J gene lost 1 base, with 12 bases spanning the gap. The CDR3 loop reads CASSQTANFNYGYTF. CDR3 sequence (DNA): TGCGCCAGCAGCCAGACAGCTAACTTTAACTATGGCTACACCTTC.

The J gene is TRBJ1-5, the V gene TRBV7-2, with TRBD1 matching 7 bases. CDR1 and CDR2 (germline): SGHTA, FQGNSA. V was pared by 3 bases and J by 1 base, with 3 bases of the junction left unmatched. This CDR3 comprises 15 residues. CDR3 protein: CASSLGRGSNQPQHF. The DNA for the CDR3 is TGTGCCAGCAGCTTGGGCAGGGGGAGCAATCAGCCCCAGCATTTT. Filled out from reference TRBV7-2 and TRBJ1-5, the complete variable domain reads GAGVSQSPSNKVTEKGKDVELRCDPISGHTALYWYRQSLGQGLEFLIYFQGNSAPDKSGLPSDRFSAERTGGSVSTLTIQRTQQEDSAVYLCASSLGRGSNQPQHFGDGTRLSIL.

The rearrangement joins TRBV18 to TRBJ1-1; maybe TRBD1 (5 bases). The CDR3 extends over 14 amino acids. The V end was cut by 3 bases, the J end by 7 bases, with 15 bases between. CDR1 and CDR2 (germline): KGHSH, LQKENI. In nucleotides, the CDR3 is TGTGCCAGCTCACCTGTACAGGCTACGTTTGAAGCTTTCTTT. It specifies CASSPVQATFEAFF.

This clone was picked up a small number of times. The chain joins TRBV7-2 to TRBJ2-1; maybe TRBD1 (5 bases). V lost 1 base and J lost 6, with 10 bases in between. The germline CDR1 and CDR2 sequences are SGHTA and FQGNSA. The CDR3 is made up of 14 amino acids. In DNA form, the CDR3 reads TGTGCCAGCAGCTTAGGGGGCCTACTCAATGAGCAGTTCTTC. It yields the protein CASSLGGLLNEQFF.

The genes are TRBV5-4 and TRBJ2-7, with D hard to call. Trimming left V 2 bases short and J 1 base short, with 4 bases between. There are 12 residues in the CDR3. Germline CDR1 and CDR2: SGHNT and YYREEE (reference sequence). CDR3 in DNA: TGTGCCAGCAGCTTTATGTCCTACGAGCAGTACTTC. It is translated as CASSFMSYEQYF.